Given below is one TCR beta chain in context. Its target antigen remains unknown. Base qualities are not recorded, but no much larger clone differs from it by a single base. The entire amount of isolated RNA was reverse transcribed using the High Capacity cDNA Reverse Transcription Kit, so the sequenced TCRB transcripts were expressed ones. Deep immunoSEQ sequencing was applied to naive, central memory and regulatory T cell samples, giving an average of about 3.7 million total reads per sample. Sorted cells were lysed in RLT buffer, and RNA was extracted using DNase-treated RNeasy Micro or Mini kits according to cell number. Each cell subset was processed on its own to prevent cross-contamination, while patient and healthy donor samples were processed together. The immunoSEQ multiplex PCR was used to amplify TCRB sequences from cDNA, yielding 87-bp fragments that span the CDR3 region. Amplicons were sequenced on the Illumina HiSeq platform. On the study's bioinformatics: PCR bias was corrected computationally using synthetic template baselines, and reads within Hamming distance 2 were collapsed, with unmergeable singletons discarded. Reads were aligned against IMGT so that V, D and J genes, CDR3 length and insertions or deletions at six rearrangement sites could be assigned. Within each subset, clonotype counts were normalized to sorted cell number, after which true diversity and Gini coefficients were computed with the tcR R package. Repertoire sharing was quantified using the overlap coefficient calculated on TCRB nucleotide sequences. Out-of-frame TCRB sequences from naive cells were analyzed as a proxy for the pre-selection repertoire. The clones in this table, taken by TCRdb from immuneACCESS, are in-frame only. Not every clone is retained; where verified, under half of the shortfall comes from an unresolved V gene, and the cause of the rest is unknown. For V, J and clone size, that table is used; D and trimming come from the DNA. Counted in this sample were hundreds of thousands of clones; about 16% of them appeared once. Approximately 0.087% of the sample is held by the ten biggest clonotypes.

CDR1 MGHRA and CDR2 YSYEKL were looked up in the germline V gene. Including cysteine and phenylalanine, the CDR3 has 14 amino acids. This entry keeps only the CDR3 DNA: 42 bases, framed from base 1. The V end gives up 4 bases and the J end 1 base, leaving 3 bases in the junction not matched to a gene. These data are taken from a study of beta chain features in type 1 diabetes (dated by TCRdb to the late 2010s). For the study in its entirety: Patients and healthy donors did not differ in mean age, gender distribution, total cell number or subset yield. In the study, recently diagnosed type 1 diabetes patients and matched healthy donors were compared on the TCRB repertoires of their sorted circulating CD4+ T cell subsets. A total of some 100,000,000 sorted cells were examined across all samples, and the number of cells per subset was strongly correlated with RNA yield. Regulatory and stem cell-like memory subsets were obtained from only 8 patients and roughly eight healthy donors, while naive and central memory subsets were obtained from all 30 or so donors. Findings and caveats that apply to the study as a whole: The naive, central memory and regulatory TCRB repertoires appeared to resemble one another more closely among patients than among healthy donors. Shorter templates might have been favored by PCR, but patient and control samples were amplified and corrected together, so both groups would have been affected equally by any skew. Sequencing cDNA rather than genomic DNA could over-represent highly expressing activated cells, although activation and CD3 levels did not differ between groups. Patients with type 1 diabetes made fewer insertions and deleted more nucleotides at VDJ recombination sites, implying thymic rearrangement abnormalities. In all four CD4+ subsets, TCRB CDR3 length was moderately but significantly shorter in type 1 diabetes patients. Because small numbers of individuals were included in the HLA sub-analyses, any influence of HLA type on TCRB rearrangement was left unresolved.

A single peripheral blood draw of around 0.11 L on average was collected from each donor into heparinised tubes. Naive, central memory, regulatory and stem cell-like memory CD4+ T cells were sorted on a BD FACSAria II using a panel including CD45RO, CCR7, CD25, CD127, CD95 and CD27. All sorted populations exceeded 95% purity. PBMCs were separated immediately by Lymphoprep density gradient centrifugation and were stained directly, without being cultured. So that batch effects would be minimized, each experiment stained and sorted samples in pairs, pairing one healthy donor with one patient. Sequencing was performed on naive CD4+ T cells from blood. Explained via the paper, the cell subset or site label denotes: true naive CD4+ T cells. Here the chain combines TRBV4-1 and TRBJ1-2, with TRBD1 identical over 7 junction bases. The clonotype originates from a man between 18 and 29 years old in good health. The DNA is TGCGCCAGCAGCCGGACAGGCCTTAACTATGGCTACACCTTC. Its protein is CASSRTGLNYGYTF.